This T cell receptor beta chain was retrieved from a study of T cells in Graves' hyperthyroidism and ophthalmopathy. About this clonotype itself: Its target is unknown.

Overall study findings and caveats: Onset of ophthalmopathy came a median approximately 6.5 months after the model predicted it.

TCR beta CDR3 regions were amplified from RNA. An initial round of RT-PCR targeting the TCR CDR3 relied on the HTBI primer set. TCRdb used MiXCR to reprocess the multiplex PCR reads, holding one entry per CDR3 protein. Seen here are a few hundred thousand distinct CDR3 sequences, 46% observed once, and the top ten hold about 7.8%. The CDR3 consists of 21 residues. Germline CDR1 and CDR2: SNHLY and FYNNEI. With 6 bases clipped from V and 3 bases from J, the junction kept 21 bases outside the gene matches. Sequencing used peripheral blood or thyroid tissue (not recorded which). The TCR was taken from a woman between 18 and 29 years old with Graves' hyperthyroidism. The chain uses TRBV2 and TRBJ2-3; 13 positions agree with TRBD2. The CDR3 spells CASRGTGKGLAGRLATDTQYF. The CDR3 nucleotides are TGTGCCAGCAGGGGTACAGGGAAGGGACTAGCGGGACGACTAGCTACAGATACGCAGTATTTT.